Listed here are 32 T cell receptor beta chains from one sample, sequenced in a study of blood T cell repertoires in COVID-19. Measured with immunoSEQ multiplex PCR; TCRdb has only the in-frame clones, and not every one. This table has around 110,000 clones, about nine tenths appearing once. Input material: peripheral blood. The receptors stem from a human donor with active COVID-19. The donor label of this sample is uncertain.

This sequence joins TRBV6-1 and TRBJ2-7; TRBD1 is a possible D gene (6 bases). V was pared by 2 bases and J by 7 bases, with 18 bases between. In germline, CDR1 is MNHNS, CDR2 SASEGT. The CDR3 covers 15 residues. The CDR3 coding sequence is TGTGCCAGCAGTGAAATAGGGACACGGCCGGGGGAGCAGTACTTC. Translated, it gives CASSEIGTRPGEQYF.

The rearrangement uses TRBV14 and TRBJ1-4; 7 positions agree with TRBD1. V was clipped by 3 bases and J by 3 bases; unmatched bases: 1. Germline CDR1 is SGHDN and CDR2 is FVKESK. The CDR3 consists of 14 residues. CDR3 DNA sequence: TGTGCCAGCAGCCACACAGGGGCTAATGAAAAACTGTTTTTT. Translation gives CASSHTGANEKLFF.

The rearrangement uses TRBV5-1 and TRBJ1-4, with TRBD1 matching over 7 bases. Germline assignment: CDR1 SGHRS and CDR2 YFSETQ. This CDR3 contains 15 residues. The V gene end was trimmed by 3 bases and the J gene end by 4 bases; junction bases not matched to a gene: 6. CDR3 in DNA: TGCGCCAGCAGCTCTACAGGGGCCGTTAATGAAAAACTGTTTTTT. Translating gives CASSSTGAVNEKLFF. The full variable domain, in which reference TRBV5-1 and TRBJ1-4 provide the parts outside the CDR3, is KAGVTQTPRYLIKTRGQQVTLSCSPISGHRSVSWYQQTPGQGLQFLFEYFSETQRNKGNFPGRFSGRQFSNSRSEMNVSTLELGDSALYLCASSSTGAVNEKLFFGSGTQLSVL.

The chain's CDR3 is CASSLRGTGRSLAYEQYF. As DNA, the CDR3 is TGCGCCAGCAGCTTGAGAGGGACAGGGAGGAGTTTAGCCTACGAGCAGTACTTC. J is TRBJ2-7 and V is TRBV5-1; 9 nucleotides line up with TRBD1. The CDR3 sequence is 18 residues long. V shed 1 base, J shed 2 bases, and the junction held 13 bases outside the gene matches. CDR1 is SGHRS, CDR2 YFSETQ, per germline.

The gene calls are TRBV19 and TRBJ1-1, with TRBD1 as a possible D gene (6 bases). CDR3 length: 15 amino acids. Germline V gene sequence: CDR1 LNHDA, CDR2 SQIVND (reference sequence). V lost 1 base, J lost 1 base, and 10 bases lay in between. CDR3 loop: CASSIVGAANTEAFF. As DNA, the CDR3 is TGTGCCAGTAGTATAGTGGGGGCGGCGAACACTGAAGCTTTCTTT.

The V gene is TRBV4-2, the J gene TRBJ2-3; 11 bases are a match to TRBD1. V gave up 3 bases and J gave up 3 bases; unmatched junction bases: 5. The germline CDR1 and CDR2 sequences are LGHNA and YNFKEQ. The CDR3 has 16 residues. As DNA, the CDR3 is TGTGCCAGCAGCCAGACGGGACAGGGGGGGACAGATACGCAGTATTTT. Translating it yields CASSQTGQGGTDTQYF.

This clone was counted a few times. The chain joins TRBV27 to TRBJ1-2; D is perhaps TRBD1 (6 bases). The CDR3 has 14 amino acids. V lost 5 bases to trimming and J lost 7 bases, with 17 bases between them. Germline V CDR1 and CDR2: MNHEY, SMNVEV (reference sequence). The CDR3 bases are TGTGCCAGCAGTCCCCAAGGGGGGGCCAGTGGCTACACCTTC. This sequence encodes CASSPQGGASGYTF.

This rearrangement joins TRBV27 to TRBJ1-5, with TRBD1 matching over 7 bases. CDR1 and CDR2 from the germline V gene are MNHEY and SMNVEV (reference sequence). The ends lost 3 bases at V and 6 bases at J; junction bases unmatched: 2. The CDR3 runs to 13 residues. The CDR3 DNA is TGTGCCAGCAGTTTGACAGGGTCTCAGCCCCAGCATTTT. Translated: CASSLTGSQPQHF.

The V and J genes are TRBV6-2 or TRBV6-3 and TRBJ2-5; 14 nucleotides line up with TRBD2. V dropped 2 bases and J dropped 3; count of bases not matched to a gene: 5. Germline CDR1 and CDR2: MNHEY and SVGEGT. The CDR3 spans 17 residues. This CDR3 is CASSYTGLAGAEETQYF. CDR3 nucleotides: TGTGCCAGCAGTTACACGGGACTAGCGGGGGCCGAAGAGACCCAGTACTTC.

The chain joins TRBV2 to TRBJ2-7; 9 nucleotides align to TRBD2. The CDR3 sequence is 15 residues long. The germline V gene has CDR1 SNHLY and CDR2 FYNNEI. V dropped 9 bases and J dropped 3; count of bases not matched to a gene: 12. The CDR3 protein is CARDDIAGDFYEQYF. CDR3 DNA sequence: TGTGCCAGGGACGACATAGCGGGGGACTTCTACGAGCAGTACTTC.

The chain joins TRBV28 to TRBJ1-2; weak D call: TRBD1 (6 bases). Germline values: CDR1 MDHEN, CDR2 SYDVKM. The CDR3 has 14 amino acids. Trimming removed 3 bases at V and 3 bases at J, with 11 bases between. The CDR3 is CASSLTGLHYGYTF. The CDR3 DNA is TGTGCCAGCAGTTTGACAGGCCTGCACTATGGCTACACCTTC.

This CDR3 reads CASSYSSTGGYTF. In DNA, the CDR3 is TGTGCCAGCAGTTACTCGAGCACAGGTGGCTACACCTTC. The chain is built from TRBV6-2 or TRBV6-3 and TRBJ1-2, with D possibly TRBD1 on 5 matching bases. CDR3 length: 13 amino acids. V was clipped by 0 bases and J by 7 bases, with 9 bases between them. Per germline, CDR1 MNHEY and CDR2 SVGEGT.

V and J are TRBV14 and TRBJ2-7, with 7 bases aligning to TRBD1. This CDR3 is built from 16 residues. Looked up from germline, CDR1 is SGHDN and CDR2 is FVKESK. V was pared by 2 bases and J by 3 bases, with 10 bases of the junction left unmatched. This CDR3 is CASSQNTHGTDYEQYF. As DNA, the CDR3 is TGTGCCAGCAGCCAAAATACTCACGGGACAGACTACGAGCAGTACTTC.

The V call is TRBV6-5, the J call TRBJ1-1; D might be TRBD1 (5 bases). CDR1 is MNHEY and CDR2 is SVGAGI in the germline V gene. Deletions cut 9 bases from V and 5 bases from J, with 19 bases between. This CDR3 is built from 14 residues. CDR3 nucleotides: TGTGCCAGTCCAGGGATCCGGGCCGGAACTGAAGCTTTCTTT. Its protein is CASPGIRAGTEAFF.

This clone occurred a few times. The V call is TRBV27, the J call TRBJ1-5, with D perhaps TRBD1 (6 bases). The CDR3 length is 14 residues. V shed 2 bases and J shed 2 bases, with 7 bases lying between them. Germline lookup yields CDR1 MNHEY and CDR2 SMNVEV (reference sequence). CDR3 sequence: CASSLAGGNQPQHF. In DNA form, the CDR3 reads TGTGCCAGCAGTTTAGCAGGGGGCAATCAGCCCCAGCATTTT.

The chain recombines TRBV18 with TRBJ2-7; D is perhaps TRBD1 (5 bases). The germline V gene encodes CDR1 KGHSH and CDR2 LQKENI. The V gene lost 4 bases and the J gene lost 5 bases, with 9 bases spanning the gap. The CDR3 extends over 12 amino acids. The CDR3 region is CASSLKGDEQYF. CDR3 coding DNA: TGTGCCAGCTCACTCAAAGGGGACGAGCAGTACTTC.

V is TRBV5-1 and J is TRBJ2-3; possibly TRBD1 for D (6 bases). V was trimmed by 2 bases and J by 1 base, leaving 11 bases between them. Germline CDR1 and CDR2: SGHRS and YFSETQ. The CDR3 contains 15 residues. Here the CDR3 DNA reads TGCGCCAGCAGCTTACAGGGTCCAGGCACAGATACGCAGTATTTT. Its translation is CASSLQGPGTDTQYF.

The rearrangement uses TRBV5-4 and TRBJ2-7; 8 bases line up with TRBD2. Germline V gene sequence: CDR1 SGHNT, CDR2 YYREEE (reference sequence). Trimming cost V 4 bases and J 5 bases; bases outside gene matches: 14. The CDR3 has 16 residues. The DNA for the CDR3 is TGTGCCAGCAGCCCGAGGCCCGGGACTAGACGCCACGAGCAGTACTTC. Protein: CASSPRPGTRRHEQYF.

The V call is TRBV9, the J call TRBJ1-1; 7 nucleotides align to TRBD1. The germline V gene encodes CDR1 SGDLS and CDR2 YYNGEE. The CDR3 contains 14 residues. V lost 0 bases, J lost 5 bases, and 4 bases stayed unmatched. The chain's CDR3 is CASSVGRGTTEAFF. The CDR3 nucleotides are TGTGCCAGCAGCGTAGGCAGGGGGACTACTGAAGCTTTCTTT. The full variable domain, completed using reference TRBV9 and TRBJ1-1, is DSGVTQTPKHLITATGQRVTLRCSPRSGDLSVYWYQQSLDQGLQFLIQYYNGEERAKGNILERFSAQQFPDLHSELNLSSLELGDSALYFCASSVGRGTTEAFFGQGTRLTVV.

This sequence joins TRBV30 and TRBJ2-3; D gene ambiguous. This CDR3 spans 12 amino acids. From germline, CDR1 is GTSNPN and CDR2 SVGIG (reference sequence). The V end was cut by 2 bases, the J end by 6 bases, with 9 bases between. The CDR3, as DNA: TGTGCCTGGAGTCGCATTGAGGATACGCAGTATTTT. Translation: CAWSRIEDTQYF. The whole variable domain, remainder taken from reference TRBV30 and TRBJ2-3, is SQTIHQWPATLVQPVGSPLSLECTVEGTSNPNLYWYRQAAGRGLQLLFYSVGIGQISSEVPQNLSASRPQDRQFILSSKKLLLSDSGFYLCAWSRIEDTQYFGPGTRLTVL.

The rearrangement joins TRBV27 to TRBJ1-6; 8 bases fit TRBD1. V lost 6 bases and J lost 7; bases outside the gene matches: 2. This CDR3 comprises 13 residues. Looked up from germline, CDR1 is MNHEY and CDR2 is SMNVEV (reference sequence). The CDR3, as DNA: TGTGCCAGCAGACAGGGGGTGAATTCACCCCTCCACTTT. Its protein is CASRQGVNSPLHF.

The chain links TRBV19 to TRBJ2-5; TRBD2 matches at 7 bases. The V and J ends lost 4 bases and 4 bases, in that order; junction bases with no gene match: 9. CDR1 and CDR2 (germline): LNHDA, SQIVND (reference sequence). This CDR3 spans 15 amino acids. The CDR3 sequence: CASSNPSGVGETQYF. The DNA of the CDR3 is TGTGCCAGTAGTAACCCGAGCGGGGTGGGAGAGACCCAGTACTTC.

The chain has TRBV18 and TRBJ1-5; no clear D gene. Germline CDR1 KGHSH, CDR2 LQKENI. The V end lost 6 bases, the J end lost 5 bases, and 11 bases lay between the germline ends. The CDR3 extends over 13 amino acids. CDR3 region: CASSPGRDQPQHF. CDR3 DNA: TGTGCCAGCTCCCCTGGGCGGGATCAGCCCCAGCATTTT. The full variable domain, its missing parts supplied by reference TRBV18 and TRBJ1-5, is NAGVMQNPRHLVRRRGQEARLRCSPMKGHSHVYWYRQLPEEGLKFMVYLQKENIIDESGMPKERFSAEFPKEGPSILRIQQVVRGDSAAYFCASSPGRDQPQHFGDGTRLSIL.

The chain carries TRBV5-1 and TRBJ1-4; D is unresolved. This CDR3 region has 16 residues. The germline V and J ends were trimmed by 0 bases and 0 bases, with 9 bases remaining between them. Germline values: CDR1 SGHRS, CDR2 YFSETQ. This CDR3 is CASSLGGVATNEKLFF. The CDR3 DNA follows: TGCGCCAGCAGCTTGGGGGGAGTTGCAACTAATGAAAAACTGTTTTTT.

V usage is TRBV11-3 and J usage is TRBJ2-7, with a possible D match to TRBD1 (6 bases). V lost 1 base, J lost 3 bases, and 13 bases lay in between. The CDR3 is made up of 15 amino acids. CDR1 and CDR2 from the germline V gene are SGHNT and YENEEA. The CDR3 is CASSLGGSGDYEQYF. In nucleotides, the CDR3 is TGTGCCAGCAGCTTAGGAGGTTCAGGGGACTACGAGCAGTACTTC. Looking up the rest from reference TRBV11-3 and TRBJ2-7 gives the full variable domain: EAGVVQSPRYKIIEKKQPVAFWCNPISGHNTLYWYLQNLGQGPELLIRYENEEAVDDSQLPKDRFSAERLKGVDSTLKIQPAELGDSAVYLCASSLGGSGDYEQYFGPGTRLTVT.

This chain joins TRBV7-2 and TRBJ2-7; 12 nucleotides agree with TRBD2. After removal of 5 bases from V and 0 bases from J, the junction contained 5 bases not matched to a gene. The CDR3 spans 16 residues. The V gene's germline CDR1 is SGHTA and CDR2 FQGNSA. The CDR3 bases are TGTGCCAGCAGCCCCAAGACTAGCGGGGGCTCCTACGAGCAGTACTTC. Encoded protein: CASSPKTSGGSYEQYF. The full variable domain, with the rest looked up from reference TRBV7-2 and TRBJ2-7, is GAGVSQSPSNKVTEKGKDVELRCDPISGHTALYWYRQSLGQGLEFLIYFQGNSAPDKSGLPSDRFSAERTGGSVSTLTIQRTQQEDSAVYLCASSPKTSGGSYEQYFGPGTRLTVT.

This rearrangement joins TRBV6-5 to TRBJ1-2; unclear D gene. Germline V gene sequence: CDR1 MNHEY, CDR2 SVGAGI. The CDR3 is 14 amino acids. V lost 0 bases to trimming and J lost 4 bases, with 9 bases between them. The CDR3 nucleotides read TGTGCCAGCAGTTACTCATACAGCCCCTATGGCTACACCTTC. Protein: CASSYSYSPYGYTF.

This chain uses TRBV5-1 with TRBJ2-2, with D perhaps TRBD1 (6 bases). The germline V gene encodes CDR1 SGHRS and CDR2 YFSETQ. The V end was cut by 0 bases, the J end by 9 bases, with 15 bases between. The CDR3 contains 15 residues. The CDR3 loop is CASSLVQGGNRELFF. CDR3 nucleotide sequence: TGCGCCAGCAGCTTGGTACAGGGCGGTAACCGGGAGCTGTTTTTT. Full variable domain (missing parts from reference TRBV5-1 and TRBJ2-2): KAGVTQTPRYLIKTRGQQVTLSCSPISGHRSVSWYQQTPGQGLQFLFEYFSETQRNKGNFPGRFSGRQFSNSRSEMNVSTLELGDSALYLCASSLVQGGNRELFFGEGSRLTVL.

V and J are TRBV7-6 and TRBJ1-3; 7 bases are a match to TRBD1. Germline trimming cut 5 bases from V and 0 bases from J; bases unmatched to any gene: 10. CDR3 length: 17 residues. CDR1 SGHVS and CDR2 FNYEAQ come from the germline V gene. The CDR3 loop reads CASSPTTGTVSGNTIYF. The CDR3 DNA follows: TGTGCCAGCAGCCCAACAACCGGGACAGTCTCTGGAAACACCATATATTTT.

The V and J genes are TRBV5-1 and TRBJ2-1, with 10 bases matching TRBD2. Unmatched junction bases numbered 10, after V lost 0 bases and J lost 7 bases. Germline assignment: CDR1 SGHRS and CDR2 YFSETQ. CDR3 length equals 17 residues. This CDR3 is CASSLARGSGGANEQFF. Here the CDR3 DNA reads TGCGCCAGCAGCTTGGCCCGCGGGAGCGGGGGGGCGAATGAGCAGTTCTTC.

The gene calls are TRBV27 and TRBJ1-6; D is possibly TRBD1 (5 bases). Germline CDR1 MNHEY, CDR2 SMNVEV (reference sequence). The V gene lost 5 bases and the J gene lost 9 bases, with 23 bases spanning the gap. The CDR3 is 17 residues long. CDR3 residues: CASSPWTSLKMASPLHF. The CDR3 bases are TGTGCCAGCAGTCCGTGGACATCACTTAAGATGGCTTCACCCCTCCACTTT.

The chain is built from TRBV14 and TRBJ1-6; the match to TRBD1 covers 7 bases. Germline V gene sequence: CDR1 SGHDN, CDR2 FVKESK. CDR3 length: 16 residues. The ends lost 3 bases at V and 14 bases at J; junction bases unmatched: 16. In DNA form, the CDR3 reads TGTGCCAGCAGCCAGGGTTTTTTGACAGGGAAATTGTCCCTCCACTTT. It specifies CASSQGFLTGKLSLHF.